This entry describes one T cell receptor (beta chain). This sample was included in a study of cytomegalovirus exposure and HLA in healthy donors. V gave up 1 base and J gave up 7 bases, with 7 bases separating them. This CDR3 is 12 amino acids long. In germline, CDR1 is SGHTA, CDR2 FQGNSA. The PCR contained 60 Vbeta and 13 Jbeta primers. The protocol was immunoSEQ multiplex PCR, while the TCRdb copy is restricted to in-frame clones and leaves out a portion. The table includes 150,000 or so clones, roughly 75% detected once. The chain is built from TRBV7-2 and TRBJ1-1; no clear D. The source is a female donor in good health and CMV-seronegative. Source material: PBMCs. Here the CDR3 DNA reads TGTGCCAGCAGCTTAGTACTGAATGAAGCTTTCTTT. Its protein is CASSLVLNEAFF. Based on the CDR3 plus reference TRBV7-2 and TRBJ1-1, the full variable domain is GAGVSQSPSNKVTEKGKDVELRCDPISGHTALYWYRQSLGQGLEFLIYFQGNSAPDKSGLPSDRFSAERTGGSVSTLTIQRTQQEDSAVYLCASSLVLNEAFFGQGTRLTVV.